The 10 T cell receptor beta chains given below trace back to one sample, sequenced in a study of response to subunit inactivated influenza vaccine. TCRdb independently ran MiXCR on the RT-PCR reads; one entry per CDR3 protein. The repertoire has roughly 670,000 distinct CDR3 sequences, 11% to 15% of them found once; the top ten carry approximately 7.6%. The sample here was PBMCs from blood, taken about 14 days before vaccination. The receptor set was obtained from a man aged 45 to 65 who received an inactivated influenza vaccine.

This clonotype was picked up many times. The J gene is TRBJ2-1, the V gene TRBV2; D gene uncertain. Trimming left V 6 bases short and J 7 bases short, with 10 bases between. In germline, CDR1 is SNHLY, CDR2 FYNNEI. The CDR3 runs 12 residues. The CDR3 coding sequence is TGTGCCAGCAGCGTAGCTAGGAATGAGCAGTTCTTC. As protein: CASSVARNEQFF.

The V call is TRBV7-2, the J call TRBJ2-4; D not resolved. There are 13 residues in the CDR3. Trimming removed 1 base at V and 7 bases at J, with 8 bases between. Germline CDR1 and CDR2: SGHTA and FQGNSA. The CDR3 here is CASSLGGRNIQYF. CDR3 DNA: TGTGCCAGCAGCTTAGGTGGAAGGAACATTCAGTACTTC.

The chain uses TRBV6-1 and TRBJ2-7; D not resolved. Germline loops: CDR1 MNHNS, CDR2 SASEGT. The CDR3 sequence is 14 residues long. The V gene lost 6 bases and the J gene lost 1 base, with 13 bases spanning the gap. The CDR3 coding sequence is TGTGCCAGCAGCTCTATGGGCGTATCCTACGAGCAGTACTTC. Its translation: CASSSMGVSYEQYF.

The V gene is TRBV4-1, the J gene TRBJ1-2; D uncertain. The CDR3 totals 16 residues. V was clipped by 1 base and J by 6 bases, with 18 bases between them. The V gene's germline CDR1 is MGHRA and CDR2 YSYEKL. In nucleotides, the CDR3 is TGCGCCAGCAGCCAAGTGGGATCAGTCCCTTCTGATGGCTACACCTTC. It yields the protein CASSQVGSVPSDGYTF.

This clonotype was seen a few times. The rearrangement uses TRBV9 and TRBJ2-2; 7 positions match TRBD1. Germline CDR1 and CDR2: SGDLS and YYNGEE. The CDR3 length is 19 residues. The trim removed 3 bases at V and 0 bases at J, leaving 14 bases unmatched. The CDR3 coding sequence is TGTGCCAGCAGCGAAGCCGGCCCGACAGGGCATCCGAACACCGGGGAGCTGTTTTTT. It translates to CASSEAGPTGHPNTGELFF.

This clonotype was observed a handful of times. This chain links TRBV6-5 with TRBJ2-7, with D possibly being TRBD2 (6 bases). The CDR3 sequence is 15 residues long. Germline V gene data show CDR1 as MNHEY and CDR2 as SVGAGI. The ends were cut back, 2 bases at V and 6 bases at J, with 17 bases in the middle. The CDR3 DNA reads as TGTGCCAGCAGTTACGGGAGGCTAGGTAGCCGCGAGCAGTACTTC. Its translation: CASSYGRLGSREQYF.

The chain joins TRBV7-8 to TRBJ2-1; 8 bases map to TRBD1. The CDR3 contains 13 residues. The germline V gene has CDR1 SGHVS and CDR2 FQNEAQ. Trimming removed 8 bases from V and 8 bases from J; junction bases left unmatched: 8. The CDR3 loop is CASGETGAYEQFF. The CDR3 region has the DNA TGTGCCAGCGGAGAGACAGGGGCCTATGAGCAGTTCTTC. The variable domain in full, completed from reference TRBV7-8 and TRBJ2-1, reads GAGVSQSPRYKVAKRGQDVALRCDPISGHVSLFWYQQALGQGPEFLTYFQNEAQLDKSGLPSDRFFAERPEGSVSTLKIQRTQQEDSAVYLCASGETGAYEQFFGPGTRLTVL.

This rearrangement joins TRBV18 to TRBJ1-2, with 8 nucleotides matching TRBD1. This CDR3 region has 16 residues. CDR1 is KGHSH and CDR2 is LQKENI in the germline V gene. The V and J ends lost 3 bases and 0 bases, in that order; junction bases with no gene match: 6. The CDR3 sequence: CASSPIPGQANYGYTF. The CDR3 DNA reads TGTGCCAGCTCACCGATACCGGGACAGGCTAACTATGGCTACACCTTC.

The genes are TRBV4-3 and TRBJ2-7; 7 bases align to TRBD2. Germline V gene sequence: CDR1 LGHNA, CDR2 YSLEER. The CDR3 loop spans 16 amino acids. The trim removed 0 bases at V and 2 bases at J, leaving 7 bases unmatched. The chain's CDR3 is CASSQDRASGTYEQYF. CDR3 DNA sequence: TGCGCCAGCAGCCAAGATCGGGCTAGCGGAACCTACGAGCAGTACTTC.

There are a few counts of this clonotype. In DNA, the CDR3 is TGTGCCAGCAGTTCCGACTATTCCGGCCAAGAGACCCAGTACTTC. Protein: CASSSDYSGQETQYF. This chain joins TRBV6-5 and TRBJ2-5, with D perhaps TRBD2 (5 bases). CDR3 size: 15 residues. Germline V gene data show CDR1 as MNHEY and CDR2 as SVGAGI. Between the trimmed V and J ends, which lost 4 bases and 1 base, there was a span of 13 bases.